This T cell receptor beta chain came from a study of beta chain features in type 1 diabetes (dated by TCRdb to the late 2010s). Regarding the study in general: Mean age, gender distribution, total cell number and subset yield were not different between patients and healthy donors. A total of some 100,000,000 sorted cells were examined across all samples, and a strong correlation was observed between cell number per subset and RNA yield. The study compared the TCRB repertoires of sorted circulating CD4+ T cell subsets in recently diagnosed type 1 diabetes patients with those in matched healthy donors. Regulatory and stem cell-like memory subsets were isolated from only 8 patients and roughly 8 healthy donors, whereas naive and central memory subsets came from all 30 or so donors.

A single peripheral blood draw of about 116 mL on average was collected from each donor into heparinised tubes. A BD FACSAria II and a panel including CD45RO, CCR7, CD25, CD127, CD95 and CD27 were used to sort naive, central memory, regulatory and stem cell-like memory CD4+ T cells. A purity above 95% was achieved for all sorted populations. PBMCs were isolated right away by Lymphoprep density gradient centrifugation and were stained directly, without culture. So that batch effects would be minimized, each experiment stained and sorted samples in pairs, pairing one healthy donor with one patient. The High Capacity cDNA Reverse Transcription Kit was used to reverse transcribe all of the isolated RNA, meaning that expressed TCRB transcripts were what got sequenced. Deep immunoSEQ sequencing was performed on naive, central memory and regulatory T cell samples, with an average of roughly 3.3 million total reads per sample. Sorted cells were lysed in RLT buffer and RNA was extracted with DNase-treated RNeasy Micro or Mini kits, depending on cell number. Each cell subset was processed on its own to prevent cross-contamination, while patient and healthy donor samples were processed together. TCRB sequences were amplified from cDNA with the immunoSEQ multiplex PCR, producing 87-bp fragments spanning the CDR3 region. Sequencing of the amplicons was performed on the Illumina HiSeq platform. The paper's processing steps were these. Synthetic template baselines were used to correct PCR bias computationally, reads within Hamming distance 2 were collapsed, and singletons that could not be merged were discarded. Reads were aligned to IMGT to assign V, D and J genes, CDR3 length, and insertions or deletions at six rearrangement sites. Clonotype counts were normalized to sorted cell number within each subset before computing true diversity and Gini coefficients with the tcR R package. The overlap coefficient, calculated on TCRB nucleotide sequences, was used to quantify repertoire sharing. The source is immuneACCESS, and TCRdb retained only in-frame sequences with V and J called. Part of the clones is not carried over; for the studies checked, unresolved V genes explain less than half of this, and the remainder is unexplained. The D gene and trimming were derived from the DNA, and the V and J assignments and clone size from that table. The sample profile shows about 150,000 clones; 10% of them were found once. Of the sample, less than 0.5% falls within the top ten clones.

The CDR3 goes from the cysteine to the phenylalanine over 14 residues. The only DNA kept is the CDR3, 42 bases in frame from the first base. CDR1 and CDR2 (MNHNS, SASEGT) derive from the germline V gene. This clone was observed once. It has no known antigen specificity. Sequence at one end of the junction differs from germline and may be a read error. General study outcomes and caveats: At VDJ recombination sites, type 1 diabetes patients had fewer insertions and more deleted nucleotides, which implies abnormalities in thymic rearrangement. Naive, central memory and regulatory TCRB repertoires appeared to be more similar among patients than among healthy donors. Only small numbers of individuals were included in the HLA sub-analyses, which left unresolved whether HLA type had any influence on TCRB rearrangement. Shorter templates might have been favored by PCR, but patient and control samples were amplified and corrected together, so both groups would have been affected equally by any skew. In all four CD4+ subsets, TCRB CDR3 length was moderately but significantly shorter in type 1 diabetes patients. Sequencing cDNA rather than genomic DNA could over-represent highly expressing activated cells, although activation and CD3 levels did not differ between groups.

The sequenced sample consisted of central memory CD4+ T cells from blood. The chain is assembled from TRBV6-1 and TRBJ2-5; 10 central nucleotides agree with TRBD1. The origin of this receptor is a man aged 30-40 years with type 1 diabetes. The DNA is as follows: TGTACCAGCAGGCCTGGACAGGGGGTGGAGACCCAGTACTTC. The translation is CTSRPGQGVETQYF.